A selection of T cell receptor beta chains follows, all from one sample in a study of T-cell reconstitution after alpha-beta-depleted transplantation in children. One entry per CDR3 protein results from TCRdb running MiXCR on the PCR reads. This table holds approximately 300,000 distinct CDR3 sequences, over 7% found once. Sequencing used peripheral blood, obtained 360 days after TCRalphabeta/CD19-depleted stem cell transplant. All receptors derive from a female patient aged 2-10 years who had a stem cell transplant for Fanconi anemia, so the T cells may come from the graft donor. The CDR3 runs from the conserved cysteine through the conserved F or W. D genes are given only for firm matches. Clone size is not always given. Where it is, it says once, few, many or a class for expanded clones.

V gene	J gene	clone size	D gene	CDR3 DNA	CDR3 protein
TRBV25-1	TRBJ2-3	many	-	TGTGCCAGCAGTGAATATCGAGGAACGGCAGATACGCAGTATTTT	CASSEYRGTADTQYF
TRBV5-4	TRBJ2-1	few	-	TGTGCCAGCAGCAAAGAGACAAATGAGCAGTTCTTC	CASSKETNEQFF
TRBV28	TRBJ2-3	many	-	TGTGCCAGCAGTGCGTCAGATACGCAGTATTTT	CASSASDTQYF
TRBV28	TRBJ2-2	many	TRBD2	TGTGCCAGCAGTTTCCCTAGCGGGAGGGCCACCGGGGAGCTGTTTTTT	CASSFPSGRATGELFF
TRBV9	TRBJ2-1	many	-	TGTGCCAGCAGCCCGCGGACGTCCCCATCCTACAATGAGCAGTTCTTC	CASSPRTSPSYNEQFF
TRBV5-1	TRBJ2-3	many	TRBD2	TGCGCCAGCAGCCCTAGCGGGGGCCTCACAGATACGCAGTATTTT	CASSPSGGLTDTQYF
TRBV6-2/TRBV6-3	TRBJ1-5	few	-	TGTGCCAGCAGTTACACCGGGGCGATCAATCAGCCCCAGCATTTT	CASSYTGAINQPQHF
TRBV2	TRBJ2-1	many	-	TGTGCCAGCAGTCGGGACTGGATCGCCGGCAATGAGCAGTTCTTC	CASSRDWIAGNEQFF
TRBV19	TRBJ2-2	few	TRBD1	TGTGCCAGTAGTACTACAGGGGGCGCGGGCACCGGGGAGCTGTTTTTT	CASSTTGGAGTGELFF
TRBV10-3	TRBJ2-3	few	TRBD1	TGTGCCATCACCCGACAGGGCCCCGAGGATACGCAGTATTTT	CAITRQGPEDTQYF
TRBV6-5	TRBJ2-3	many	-	TGTGCCAGCAGTTACTACGGGGGCGATACGCAGTATTTT	CASSYYGGDTQYF
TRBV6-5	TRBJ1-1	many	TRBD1	TGTGCCAGCAGTTACTCAGACAGGGGCGCCCACACGAACACTGAAGCTTTCTTT	CASSYSDRGAHTNTEAFF
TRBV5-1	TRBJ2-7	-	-	TGCGCCAGCAGCTTGGAGGGGTCCGGGGGCTACGAGCAGTACTTC	CASSLEGSGGYEQYF
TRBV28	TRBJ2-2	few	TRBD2	TGTGCCAGCAGTTTGTTAGCGGGGGCCTATTCGAACACCGGGGAGCTGTTTTTT	CASSLLAGAYSNTGELFF
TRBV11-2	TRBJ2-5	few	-	TGTGCCAGCAGCTTAGAGGCGAACGCGGCATTAGGGGCCCAGTACTTC	CASSLEANAALGAQYF
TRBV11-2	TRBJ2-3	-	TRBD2	TGTGCCAGCAGCTTGGGACTAGCGGGGGAAACCACAAGCACAGATACGCAGTATTTT	CASSLGLAGETTSTDTQYF
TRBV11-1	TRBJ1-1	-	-	TGTGCCAGCAGCCCGCAAGGATCCCCCTTCGTCACTGATGCTTTCTTT	CASSPQGSPFVTDAFF
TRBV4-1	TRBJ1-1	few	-	TGCGCCAGCAGCCAGGTATTAACCAGGGGCGACACTGAAGCTTTCTTT	CASSQVLTRGDTEAFF
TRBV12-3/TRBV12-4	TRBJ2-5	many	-	TGTGCCAGCAGTTTAGGCCCTAACCAAGAGACCCAGTACTTC	CASSLGPNQETQYF
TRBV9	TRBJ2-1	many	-	TGTGCCAGCAGCGTAGGTCCGGGGAATGAGCAGTTCTTC	CASSVGPGNEQFF
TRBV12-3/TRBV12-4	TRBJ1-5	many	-	TGTGCCAGCAGTTTCAGGCGGCAGGGTGGGGTCAATCAGCCCCAGCATTTT	CASSFRRQGGVNQPQHF
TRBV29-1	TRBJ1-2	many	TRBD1	TGCAGCGTTCCTGGACAGGGCTGGGGTAACTATGGCTACACCTTC	CSVPGQGWGNYGYTF
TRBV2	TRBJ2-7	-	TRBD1	TGTGCCAGCAGTGCCGGGACAGTGACCCAGGAGTACTTC	CASSAGTVTQEYF
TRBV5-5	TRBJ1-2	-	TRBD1	TGTGCCAGCAGCTTGTTGAGGACAGGATACTATGGCTACACCTTC	CASSLLRTGYYGYTF
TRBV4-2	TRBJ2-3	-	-	TGTGCCAGCAGCCAAGTGTCAGAACTGGGGGCAGATACGCAGTATTTT	CASSQVSELGADTQYF
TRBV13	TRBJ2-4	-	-	TGTGCCAGCAGCCCCATGCTAGCCAAAAACATTCAGTACTTC	CASSPMLAKNIQYF
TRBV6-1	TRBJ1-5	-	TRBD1	TGTGCCAGCAAAAGACAGGGGGAACAGCCCCAGCATTTT	CASKRQGEQPQHF
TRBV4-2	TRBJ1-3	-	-	TGTGCCAGCAGCCAAGAAGCCTCTGGAAACACCATATATTTT	CASSQEASGNTIYF
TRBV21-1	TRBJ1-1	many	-	TGTGCCAGCAGCAATATCCATATACAAAAAATGAACACTGAAGCTTTCTTT	CASSNIHIQKMNTEAFF
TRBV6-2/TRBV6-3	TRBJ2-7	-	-	TGTGCCAGCAGTACCCTGAACGAGCAGTACTTC	CASSTLNEQYF
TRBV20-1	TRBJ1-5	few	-	TGCAGTGCTCTTGACAGGCCCACACAGCCCCAGCATTTT	CSALDRPTQPQHF
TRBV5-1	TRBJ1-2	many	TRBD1	TGCGCCAGCAGCGGCGCGGGACAGGGGCTGGGAGGCTACACCTTC	CASSGAGQGLGGYTF
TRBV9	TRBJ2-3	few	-	TGTGCCAGCAGCCCATGGGGCAGGGGAGGCGCAGATACGCAGTATTTT	CASSPWGRGGADTQYF
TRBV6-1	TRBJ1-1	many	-	TGTGCCAGCAGCAGAGACAGCCACACTGAAGCTTTCTTT	CASSRDSHTEAFF
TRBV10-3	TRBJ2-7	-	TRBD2	TGTGCCATCAGTGAGTCAACTAGCGGGAGAACCTACGAGCAGTACTTC	CAISESTSGRTYEQYF
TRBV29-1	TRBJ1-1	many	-	TGCAGCGTAAACAGGGCCTTGGCCACTGAAGCTTTCTTT	CSVNRALATEAFF
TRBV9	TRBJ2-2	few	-	TGTGCCAGCGACCTAAGGGGCGCTTTGAACACCGGGGAGCTGTTTTTT	CASDLRGALNTGELFF
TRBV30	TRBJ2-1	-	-	TGTGCCTGGAGTGCGACAGTCAATGAGCAGTTCTTC	CAWSATVNEQFF
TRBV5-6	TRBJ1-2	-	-	TGTGCCAGCAGCTTGGATCCCTCGTGGCCTGGGTATGGCTACACCTTC	CASSLDPSWPGYGYTF
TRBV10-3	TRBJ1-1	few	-	TGTGCCATCAAAGACACGGCCTACTTTGAAGCTTTCTTT	CAIKDTAYFEAFF
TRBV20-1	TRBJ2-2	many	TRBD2	TGCAGTGCTGAGGGTCTAGCGGGGGGGGCCAACGGGGAGCTGTTTTTT	CSAEGLAGGANGELFF
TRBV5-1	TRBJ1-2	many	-	TGCGCCAGCAGCTTGACGGATCACATGGCCTATGGCTACACCTTC	CASSLTDHMAYGYTF
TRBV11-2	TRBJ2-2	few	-	TGTGCCAGCAGCTTAGTAGGGGGTCCCGGGGAGCTGTTTTTT	CASSLVGGPGELFF
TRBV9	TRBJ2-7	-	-	TGTGCCAGCAGCGTTGAGCCCGCCTACGAGCAGTACTTC	CASSVEPAYEQYF
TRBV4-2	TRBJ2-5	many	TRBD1	TGTGCCAGCAGCCAAGAGAGGAATACAGGGGTCGGGGAGACCCAGTACTTC	CASSQERNTGVGETQYF
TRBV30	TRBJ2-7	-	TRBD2	TGTGCCTGGAGTCTCCAAATAGCGGGAGGGCCAACCTACGAGCAGTACTTC	CAWSLQIAGGPTYEQYF
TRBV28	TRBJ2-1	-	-	TGTGCCAGCAGTTTAGGGGGCGGGACATATTTCTTC	CASSLGGGTYFF
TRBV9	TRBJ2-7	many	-	TGTGCCAGCAGCGTATCAAGAAGTTCCTACGAGCAGTACTTC	CASSVSRSSYEQYF
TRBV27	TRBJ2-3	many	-	TGTGCCAGCAGTTGGACTGGGGGGGCAGGGGATACGCAGTATTTT	CASSWTGGAGDTQYF
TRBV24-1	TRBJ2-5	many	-	TGTGCCACCAGTGATTATGGGACTGGGCAAGAGACCCAGTACTTC	CATSDYGTGQETQYF
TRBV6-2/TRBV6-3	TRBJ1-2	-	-	TGTGCCAGCAGTTACGGCCAGGGCTACACCTTC	CASSYGQGYTF